A single sample gave rise to the 9 T cell receptor beta chains below, sequenced in a study of T cells in tuberculosis. Profiled with immunoSEQ multiplex PCR; TCRdb holds only in-frame clones, not every one. Among approximately 35,000 clones listed, 90% to 95% were seen once. Time point meaning: new active TB diagnosis, blood taken before or within 7 days of starting treatment. This sample comprised PBMCs, obtained at tuberculosis diagnosis. Receptors were obtained from an adult with tuberculosis. Some clones in this sample may be carry-over from other donors' samples.

The V call is TRBV6-5, the J call TRBJ1-5; no definite D call. CDR1 and CDR2 from the germline V gene are MNHEY and SVGAGI. The V gene lost 6 bases and the J gene lost 1 base, with 10 bases spanning the gap. This CDR3 has 14 residues. CDR3 residues: CASRDFASNQPQHF. CDR3 in DNA: TGTGCCAGCAGGGACTTCGCGAGCAATCAGCCCCAGCATTTT.

J is TRBJ2-7 and V is TRBV7-7; 8 nucleotides agree with TRBD1. Trimming took 4 bases from V and 2 from J; bases not matched to a gene: 4. The CDR3 sequence is 14 residues long. Germline loops: CDR1 SSHAT, CDR2 FNYEAQ (reference sequence). CDR3 coding DNA: TGTGCCAGCAGCTCCGGGACAGGAACCTACGAGCAGTACTTC. Translating gives CASSSGTGTYEQYF.

The chain joins TRBV7-2 to TRBJ2-3, with D perhaps matching TRBD2 (5 bases). The length of the CDR3 is 16 residues. Germline lookup yields CDR1 SGHTA and CDR2 FQGNSA. V lost 2 bases and J 0 bases, leaving 12 bases between the germline ends. Written as DNA, the CDR3 is TGTGCCAGCAGCTTAAACCTAGCATCTAGCACAGATACGCAGTATTTT. Translation gives CASSLNLASSTDTQYF.

The chain is built from TRBV6-4 and TRBJ1-2, with TRBD1 matching 7 bases. V lost 1 base to trimming and J lost 2 bases; unmatched junction nucleotides: 4. CDR1 is MRHNA, CDR2 SNTAGT, per germline. The CDR3 spans 15 residues. The CDR3 nucleotides are TGTGCCAGCAGTGACTTTGACAGGGTGAACTATGGCTACACCTTC. It translates to CASSDFDRVNYGYTF.

CDR3 in DNA: TGTGCCAGCAGCCAAGGGGGAACAGGGGTGGATGGCTACACCTTC. Its translation is CASSQGGTGVDGYTF. This sequence joins TRBV14 and TRBJ1-2; 7 bases are shared with TRBD1. J lost 6 bases, V lost 1 base, and 8 bases had no gene match. The germline V gene encodes CDR1 SGHDN and CDR2 FVKESK. The CDR3 runs to 15 residues.

J is TRBJ1-2 and V is TRBV7-2; no reliable D call. The germline V and J ends were trimmed by 3 bases and 2 bases, with 7 bases remaining between them. The CDR3 consists of 13 residues. Germline-derived CDR1 and CDR2 are SGHTA and FQGNSA. CDR3: CASSFGRNYGYTF. The DNA of the CDR3 is TGTGCCAGCAGCTTCGGGAGAAACTATGGCTACACCTTC.

The chain has TRBV10-3 and TRBJ2-7; 8 bases fit TRBD1. Germline values: CDR1 ENHRY, CDR2 SYGVKD. The V gene end was trimmed by 7 bases and the J gene end by 3 bases; junction bases not matched to a gene: 5. This CDR3 is 13 amino acids long. The CDR3 DNA follows: TGTGCCATCAATACAGGGGGGTTCTACGAGCAGTACTTC. Its translation is CAINTGGFYEQYF.

The chain has TRBV7-9 and TRBJ1-1; D is ambiguous. This CDR3 spans 12 amino acids. V dropped 1 base and J dropped 6 bases, with 6 bases sitting between them. Germline CDR1 and CDR2: SEHNR and FQNEAQ (reference sequence). Written as DNA, the CDR3 is TGTGCCAGCAGCTTAGGCGGGGCTGAAGCTTTCTTT. Translation gives CASSLGGAEAFF.

The chain is built from TRBV7-9 and TRBJ2-1; 7 positions agree with TRBD2. The CDR3 totals 16 residues. After removal of 2 bases from V and 3 bases from J, the junction contained 7 bases not matched to a gene. Per germline, CDR1 SEHNR and CDR2 FQNEAQ (reference sequence). The CDR3 DNA reads TGTGCCAGCAGCTTATGGGCTAGCGGATACTACAATGAGCAGTTCTTC. Translating it yields CASSLWASGYYNEQFF.